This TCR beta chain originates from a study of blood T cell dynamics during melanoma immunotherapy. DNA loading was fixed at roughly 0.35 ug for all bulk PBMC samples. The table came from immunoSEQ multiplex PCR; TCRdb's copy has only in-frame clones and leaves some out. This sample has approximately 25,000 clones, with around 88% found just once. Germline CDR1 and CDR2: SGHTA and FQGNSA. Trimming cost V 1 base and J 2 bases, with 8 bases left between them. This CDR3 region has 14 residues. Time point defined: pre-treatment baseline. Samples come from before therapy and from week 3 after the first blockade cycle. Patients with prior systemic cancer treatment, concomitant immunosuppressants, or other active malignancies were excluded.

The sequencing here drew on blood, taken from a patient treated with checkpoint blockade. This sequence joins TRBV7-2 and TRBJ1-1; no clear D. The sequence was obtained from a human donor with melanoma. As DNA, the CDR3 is TGTGCCAGCAGCTTAGGCCAGATTAACACTGAAGCTTTCTTT. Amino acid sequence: CASSLGQINTEAFF.